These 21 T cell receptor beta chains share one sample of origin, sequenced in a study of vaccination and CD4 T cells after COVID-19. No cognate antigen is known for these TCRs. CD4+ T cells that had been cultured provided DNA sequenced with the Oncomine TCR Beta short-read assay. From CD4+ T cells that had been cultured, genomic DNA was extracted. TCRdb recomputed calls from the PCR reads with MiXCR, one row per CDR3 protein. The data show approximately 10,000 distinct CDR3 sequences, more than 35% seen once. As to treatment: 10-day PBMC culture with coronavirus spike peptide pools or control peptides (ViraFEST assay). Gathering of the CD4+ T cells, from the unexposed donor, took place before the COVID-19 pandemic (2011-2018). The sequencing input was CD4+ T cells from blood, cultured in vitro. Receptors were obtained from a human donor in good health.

The CDR3 sequence: CASSKVGTTTDGYTF. CDR3 nucleotides: TGTGCCAGCAGCAAAGTGGGGACGACGACGGATGGCTACACCTTC. The genes are TRBV21-1 and TRBJ1-2; TRBD1, the D gene given by the table, was not confirmed from the DNA. TRBV21-1 has pseudogene status. This CDR3 region has 15 residues.

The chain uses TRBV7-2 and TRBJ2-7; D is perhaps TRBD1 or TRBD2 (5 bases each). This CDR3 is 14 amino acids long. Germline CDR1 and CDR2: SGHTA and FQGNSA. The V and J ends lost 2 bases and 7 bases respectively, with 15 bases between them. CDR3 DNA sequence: TGTGCCAGCAGCTTAACGGGGCTAGGAATTGAGCAGTACTTC. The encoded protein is CASSLTGLGIEQYF.

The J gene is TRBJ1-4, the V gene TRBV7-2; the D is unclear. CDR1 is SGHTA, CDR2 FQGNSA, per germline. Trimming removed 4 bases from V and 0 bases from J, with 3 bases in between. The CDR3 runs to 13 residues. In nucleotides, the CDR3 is TGTGCCAGCAGCTCATCAACTAATGAAAAACTGTTTTTT. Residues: CASSSSTNEKLFF.

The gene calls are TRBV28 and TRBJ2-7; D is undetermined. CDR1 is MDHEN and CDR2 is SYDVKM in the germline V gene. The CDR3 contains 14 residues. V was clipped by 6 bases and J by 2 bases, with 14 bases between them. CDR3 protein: CASSRPSTAYEQYF. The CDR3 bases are TGTGCCAGCAGCCGCCCTTCAACAGCCTACGAGCAGTACTTC.

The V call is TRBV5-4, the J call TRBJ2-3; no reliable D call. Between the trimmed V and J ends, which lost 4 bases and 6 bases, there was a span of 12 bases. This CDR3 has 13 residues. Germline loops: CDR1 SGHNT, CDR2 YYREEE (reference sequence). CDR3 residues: CASSPPAVDTQYF. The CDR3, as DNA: TGTGCCAGCAGCCCCCCCGCCGTGGATACGCAGTATTTT.

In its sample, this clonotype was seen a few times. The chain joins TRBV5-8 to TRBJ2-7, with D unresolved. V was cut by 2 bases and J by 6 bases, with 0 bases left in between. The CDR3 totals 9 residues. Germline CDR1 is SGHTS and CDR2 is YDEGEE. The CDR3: CASSFEQYF. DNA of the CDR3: TGTGCCAGCAGCTTCGAGCAGTACTTC.

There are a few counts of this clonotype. CDR3 in DNA: TGTGCCAGCTCTACCGAGAGGGACACTGAAGCTTTCTTT. It encodes CASSTERDTEAFF. The chain has TRBV18 and TRBJ1-1; D gene unclear. Trimming cost V 6 bases and J 3 bases, with 11 bases left between them. Per the germline V gene, CDR1 is KGHSH and CDR2 is LQKENI. The CDR3 is 13 amino acids.

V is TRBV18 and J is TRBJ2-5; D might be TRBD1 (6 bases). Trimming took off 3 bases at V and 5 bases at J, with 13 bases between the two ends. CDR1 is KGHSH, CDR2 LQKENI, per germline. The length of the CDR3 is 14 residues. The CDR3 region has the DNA TGTGCCAGCTCACCGATGGGGGCCGGGGAGACCCAGTACTTC. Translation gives CASSPMGAGETQYF.

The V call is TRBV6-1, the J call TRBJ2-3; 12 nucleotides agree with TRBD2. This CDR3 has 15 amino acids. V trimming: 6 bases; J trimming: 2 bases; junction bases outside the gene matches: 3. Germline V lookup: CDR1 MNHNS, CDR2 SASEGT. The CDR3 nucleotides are TGTGCCAGCAGGCCTAGCGGGAGGGACACAGATACGCAGTATTTT. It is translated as CASRPSGRDTDTQYF.

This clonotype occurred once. CDR3 in DNA: TGCGCCAGCAGCTCCACAGGGCAGCCGGCAGAAGCTTTCTTT. Protein sequence: CASSSTGQPAEAFF. This chain uses TRBV5-1 with TRBJ1-1, with D possibly matching TRBD1 (6 bases). The CDR3 runs 14 residues. The V and J ends lost 3 bases and 8 bases respectively, with 17 bases between them. Germline CDR1 reads SGHRS; CDR2 reads YFSETQ.

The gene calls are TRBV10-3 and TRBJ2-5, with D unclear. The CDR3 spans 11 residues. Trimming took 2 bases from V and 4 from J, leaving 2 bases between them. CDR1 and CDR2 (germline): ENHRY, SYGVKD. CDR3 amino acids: CAISEGETQYF. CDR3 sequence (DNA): TGTGCCATCAGTGAGGGAGAGACCCAGTACTTC.

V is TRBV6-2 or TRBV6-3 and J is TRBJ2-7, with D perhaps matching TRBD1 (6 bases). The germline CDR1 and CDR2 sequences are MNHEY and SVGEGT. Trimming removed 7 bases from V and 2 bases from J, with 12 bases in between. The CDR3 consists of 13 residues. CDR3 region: CASTRTAAYEQYF. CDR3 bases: TGTGCCAGCACCCGGACAGCTGCCTACGAGCAGTACTTC.

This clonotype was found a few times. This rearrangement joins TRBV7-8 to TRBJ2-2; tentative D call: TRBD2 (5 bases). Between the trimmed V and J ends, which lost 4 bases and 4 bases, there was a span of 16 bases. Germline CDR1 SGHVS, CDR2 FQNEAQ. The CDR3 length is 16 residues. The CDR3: CASSYQVGEITGELFF. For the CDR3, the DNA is TGTGCCAGCAGCTATCAAGTGGGAGAGATCACCGGGGAGCTGTTTTTT. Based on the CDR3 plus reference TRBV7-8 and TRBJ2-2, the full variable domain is GAGVSQSPRYKVAKRGQDVALRCDPISGHVSLFWYQQALGQGPEFLTYFQNEAQLDKSGLPSDRFFAERPEGSVSTLKIQRTQQEDSAVYLCASSYQVGEITGELFFGEGSRLTVL.

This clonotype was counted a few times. The CDR3 nucleotides are TGTGCCAGCAGCTTAAGGTGGGGCTCCGGGGAGCTGTTTTTT. Amino acid sequence: CASSLRWGSGELFF. J is TRBJ2-2 and V is TRBV7-2; a possible D gene is TRBD1 (5 bases). Per the germline V gene, CDR1 is SGHTA and CDR2 is FQGNSA. CDR3 length equals 14 residues. Trimming took off 2 bases at V and 6 bases at J, with 10 bases between the two ends.

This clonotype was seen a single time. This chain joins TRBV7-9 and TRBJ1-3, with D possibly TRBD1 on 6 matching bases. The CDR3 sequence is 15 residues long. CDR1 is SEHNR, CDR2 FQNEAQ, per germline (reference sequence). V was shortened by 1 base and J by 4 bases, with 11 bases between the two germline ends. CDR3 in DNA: TGTGCCAGCAGCTTAGAGGGGGTGTCGGGAAACACCATATATTTT. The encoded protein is CASSLEGVSGNTIYF.

The CDR3 sequence: CASSQGTGGTDTQYF. In nucleotides, the CDR3 is TGTGCCAGCTCACAGGGGACAGGGGGCACAGATACGCAGTATTTT. V usage is TRBV18 and J usage is TRBJ2-3, with 10 bases fitting TRBD1. CDR1 KGHSH and CDR2 LQKENI come from the germline V gene. The V and J ends lost 4 bases and 1 base, in that order; junction bases with no gene match: 2. The CDR3 extends over 15 amino acids.

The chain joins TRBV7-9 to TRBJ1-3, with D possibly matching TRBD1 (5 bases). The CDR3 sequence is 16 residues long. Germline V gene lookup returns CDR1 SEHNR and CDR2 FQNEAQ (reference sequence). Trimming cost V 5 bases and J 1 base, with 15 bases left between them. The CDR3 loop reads CASSPPSGSSGNTIYF. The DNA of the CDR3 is TGTGCCAGCAGCCCCCCGTCAGGGTCATCTGGAAACACCATATATTTT.

The CDR3 coding sequence is TGTGCCAGCAGTTTAGCCGGGAGCTCCTACAATGAGCAGTTCTTC. Translated, it gives CASSLAGSSYNEQFF. The chain has TRBV28 and TRBJ2-1, with D possibly matching TRBD2 (6 bases). The CDR3 totals 15 residues. Trimming cost V 2 bases and J 0 bases, with 8 bases left between them. Germline CDR1 and CDR2: MDHEN and SYDVKM.

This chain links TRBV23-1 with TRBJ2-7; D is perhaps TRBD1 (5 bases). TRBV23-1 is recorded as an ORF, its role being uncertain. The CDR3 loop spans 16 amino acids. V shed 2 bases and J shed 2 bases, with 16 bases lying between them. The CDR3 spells CASSQRTGIGTYEQYF. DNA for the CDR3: TGCGCCAGCAGTCAACGTACAGGAATCGGAACCTACGAGCAGTACTTC.

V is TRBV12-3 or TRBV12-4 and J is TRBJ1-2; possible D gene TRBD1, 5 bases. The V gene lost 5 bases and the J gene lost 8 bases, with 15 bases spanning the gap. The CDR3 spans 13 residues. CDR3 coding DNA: TGTGCCAGCAGTCCCCGACAGCGAGGGGGCTACACCTTC. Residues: CASSPRQRGGYTF.

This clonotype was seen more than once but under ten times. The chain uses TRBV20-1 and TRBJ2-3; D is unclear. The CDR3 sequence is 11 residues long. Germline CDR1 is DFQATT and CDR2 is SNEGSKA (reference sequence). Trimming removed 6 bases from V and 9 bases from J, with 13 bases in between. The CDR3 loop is CSAETSKTQYF. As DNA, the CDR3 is TGCAGTGCCGAGACATCTAAAACGCAGTATTTT.